Shown below are 10 T cell receptor beta chains from a single sample sequenced in a study of blood T cell repertoires in COVID-19. Assay: immunoSEQ multiplex PCR; the TCRdb copy retains only in-frame clones and omits some. The top ten clones hold approximately 34% of a sample with about 70,000 clones, over 65% of them seen once. Sequencing used peripheral blood. Receptor source: a woman aged 65 to 85 with acute or convalescent COVID-19.

The V and J genes are TRBV12-3 or TRBV12-4 and TRBJ1-6, with D perhaps TRBD1 (5 bases). The V end lost 7 bases, the J end lost 6 bases, and 10 bases lay between the germline ends. This CDR3 region has 13 residues. Here the CDR3 reads CASTQDSNSPLHF. The CDR3 region has the DNA TGTGCCAGCACCCAAGACAGTAATTCACCCCTCCACTTT.

The CDR3 loop reads CAISDLINTEAFF. CDR3 DNA sequence: TGTGCCATCAGTGACCTTATAAACACTGAAGCTTTCTTT. J is TRBJ1-1 and V is TRBV10-3; D uncertain. V lost 3 bases to trimming and J lost 2 bases, with 7 bases between them. The CDR3 spans 13 residues. The germline V gene has CDR1 ENHRY and CDR2 SYGVKD.

Only a few counts were recorded for this clone. The V call is TRBV4-3, the J call TRBJ1-1; no clear D gene. Germline V CDR1 and CDR2: LGHNA, YSLEER. V was trimmed by 0 bases and J by 0 bases, leaving 5 bases between them. This CDR3 is built from 14 residues. CDR3 nucleotide sequence: TGCGCCAGCAGCCAAGACACTATGAACACTGAAGCTTTCTTT. Translating it yields CASSQDTMNTEAFF.

This chain connects TRBV28 to TRBJ1-5, with TRBD1 identical over 9 bases. Per the germline V gene, CDR1 is MDHEN and CDR2 is SYDVKM. Germline trimming cut 10 bases from V and 2 bases from J; bases unmatched to any gene: 6. The CDR3 spans 14 residues. CDR3 nucleotide sequence: TGTGCCACTACGGACAGGGGACGCAATCAGCCCCAGCATTTT. It yields the protein CATTDRGRNQPQHF.

This clone appeared a single time. The CDR3 is CASSLVGGNTEAFF. The CDR3 coding sequence is TGTGCCAGCAGCTTGGTAGGGGGGAACACTGAAGCTTTCTTT. V gene TRBV5-4 combines with J gene TRBJ1-1; D may be TRBD1 (6 bases). V dropped 0 bases and J dropped 1 base, with 7 bases sitting between them. CDR1 and CDR2 (germline): SGHNT, YYREEE (reference sequence). The CDR3 covers 14 residues.

The V gene is TRBV7-2, the J gene TRBJ2-2; possible D gene TRBD2, 5 bases. This CDR3 comprises 18 residues. Germline V gene lookup returns CDR1 SGHTA and CDR2 FQGNSA. The V end lost 4 bases, the J end lost 0 bases, and 18 bases lay between the germline ends. DNA of the CDR3: TGTGCCAGCAGCTGGAGGAGGTCGACTACTACGAACACCGGGGAGCTGTTTTTT. This translates into CASSWRRSTTTNTGELFF.

The V and J genes are TRBV5-1 and TRBJ2-3; TRBD1 is a possible D gene (6 bases). Germline V CDR1 and CDR2: SGHRS, YFSETQ. This CDR3 region has 15 residues. Trimming removed 0 bases from V and 1 base from J, with 9 bases in between. The CDR3 reads CASSLVGARTDTQYF. The CDR3 nucleotides are TGCGCCAGCAGCTTGGTGGGGGCCCGCACAGATACGCAGTATTTT.

The V call is TRBV29-1, the J call TRBJ2-7, with no clear D. The CDR3 has 16 residues. In germline, CDR1 is SQVTM, CDR2 ANQGSEA. V lost 0 bases and J 2 bases, leaving 17 bases between the germline ends. CDR3: CSVEDRSPSRPYEQYF. The CDR3 DNA reads as TGCAGCGTTGAAGATCGAAGCCCCTCGCGTCCCTACGAGCAGTACTTC.

This rearrangement joins TRBV24-1 to TRBJ1-4; maybe TRBD1 (6 bases). This CDR3 contains 17 residues. Per germline, CDR1 KGHDR and CDR2 SFDVKD. Between the trimmed V and J ends, which lost 4 bases and 4 bases, there was a span of 18 bases. CDR3 loop: CATSDPDRLGFNEKLFF. CDR3 DNA: TGTGCCACCAGTGACCCGGACAGATTGGGTTTTAATGAAAAACTGTTTTTT.

V usage is TRBV28 and J usage is TRBJ2-5, with 10 bases that match TRBD1. This CDR3 has 14 residues. Germline CDR1 and CDR2: MDHEN and SYDVKM. J lost 7 bases, V lost 6 bases, and 8 bases had no gene match. The CDR3 spells CASRSPGQGSTQYF. The CDR3 DNA sequence: TGTGCCAGCAGGAGTCCGGGACAGGGGTCGACCCAGTACTTC.